The sequence of this TCR beta chain was determined in a study of tumour-infiltrating T cells in Burkitt lymphoma. The study's findings and limits: Several public clonotypes were shared across many Burkitt lymphoma patients.

As concerns this clone: Its antigen is undetermined.

Method: immunoSEQ multiplex PCR; TCRdb's copy keeps in-frame clones and lacks some. Found here are some 270 clones, more than 99% of them singletons; the top ten hold 4%. The CDR3 covers 12 residues. Looked up from germline, CDR1 is GTSNPN and CDR2 is SVGIG (reference sequence). The V end lost 4 bases, the J end lost 0 bases, and 6 bases lay between the germline ends. This rearrangement joins TRBV30 to TRBJ2-5, with unresolved D. The sequence was obtained from a human donor with Burkitt lymphoma. The specimen sequenced was tumor tissue. As DNA, the CDR3 is TGTGCCTGGATGGCCTACCAAGAGACCCAGTACTTC. Protein: CAWMAYQETQYF. The full variable domain, with the rest looked up from reference TRBV30 and TRBJ2-5, is SQTIHQWPATLVQPVGSPLSLECTVEGTSNPNLYWYRQAAGRGLQLLFYSVGIGQISSEVPQNLSASRPQDRQFILSSKKLLLSDSGFYLCAWMAYQETQYFGPGTRLLVL.